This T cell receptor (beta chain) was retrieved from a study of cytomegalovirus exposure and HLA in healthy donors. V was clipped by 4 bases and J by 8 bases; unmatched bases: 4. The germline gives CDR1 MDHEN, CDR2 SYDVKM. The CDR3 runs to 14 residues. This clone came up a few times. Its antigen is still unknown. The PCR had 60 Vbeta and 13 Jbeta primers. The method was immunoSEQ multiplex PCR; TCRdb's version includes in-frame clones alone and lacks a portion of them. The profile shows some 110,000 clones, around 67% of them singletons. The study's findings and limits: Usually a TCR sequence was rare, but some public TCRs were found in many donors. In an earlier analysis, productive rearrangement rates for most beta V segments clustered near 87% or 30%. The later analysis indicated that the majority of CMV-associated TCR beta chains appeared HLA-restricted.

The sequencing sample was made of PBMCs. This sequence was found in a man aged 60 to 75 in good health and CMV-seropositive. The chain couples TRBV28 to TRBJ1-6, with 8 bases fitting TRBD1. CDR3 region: CASSSGTGHSPLHF. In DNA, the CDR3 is TGTGCCAGCAGTTCAGGGACAGGCCATTCACCCCTCCACTTT.